In this sample, the clone carrying this TCR beta chain turned up a few times. Its matching antigen is unknown. Each CDR3 protein is one row after TCRdb ran MiXCR on the reads. The table shows roughly 340,000 distinct CDR3 sequences, with just under 30% occurring only once. The sample originates from a study of T cell repertoires in cytomegalovirus infection. CDR3 length: 14 amino acids. With 3 bases removed from V and 8 bases from J, the gap between germline ends came to 13 bases. Study-wide results and limits: Clonotypes of TCR beta that were HLA-C-restricted and CMV-specific dominated the ex vivo response. There were carriers of CMV plus the relevant HLA, and cumulative public TCR beta family frequency identified them.

This chain connects TRBV12-3 or TRBV12-4 to TRBJ1-4, with D tentatively TRBD1 (6 bases). The sample in question was cultured PBMCs, obtained from culture after CMV antigen stimulation. The TCR comes from a human donor in good health (CMV status not recorded). Some clones in this sample may be carry-over from other donors' samples. Here the CDR3 DNA reads TGTGCCAGCAGTTTCTCAGGGGTAGAAGAAAAACTGTTTTTT. This codes for CASSFSGVEEKLFF.